This T cell receptor beta chain is drawn from a study of blood T cell repertoires in COVID-19. Turning to the study itself: In each case, the material was cDNA or gDNA derived from T cells, B-cell-depleted T cells, or PBMCs.

This clone was observed once. Deletions cut 6 bases from V and 5 bases from J, with 17 bases between. CDR1 and CDR2 from the germline V gene are SNHLY and FYNNEI. The CDR3 is 14 residues long. Authors' methods: Amplification of reference gene primers was used by the study to estimate nucleated cell counts. Generated by immunoSEQ multiplex PCR, the TCRdb table keeps only in-frame clones and is missing some. That table furnishes V, J and clone size, whereas the DNA furnished D and trimming. The sample holds 300,000 to 450,000 clones, roughly 86% seen once. The origin of this receptor is a human donor in a cohort sampled during active COVID-19. This rearrangement joins TRBV2 to TRBJ2-7; D gene uncertain. The sample was peripheral blood. CDR3 nucleotides: TGTGCCAGCAGATCAGACATAAGAAACAACGAGCAGTACTTC. Translating it yields CASRSDIRNNEQYF.